These 26 T cell receptor beta chains were sequenced from one sample in a study of early T cells in non-severe SARS-CoV-2 infection. TCRdb passed the 5' RACE reads through MiXCR, listing each CDR3 protein once. Among over 55,000 distinct CDR3 sequences listed, over 10% were seen once. This material consisted of whole blood, taken at baseline. The origin of the receptors is an adult who was a healthcare worker with PCR-confirmed SARS-CoV-2 infection or an uninfected control (not recorded which).

The rearrangement joins TRBV5-1 to TRBJ2-7; 8 positions match TRBD2. Trimming at V came to 0 bases and at J to 0 bases, leaving 5 bases not matched to a gene. This CDR3 region has 16 residues. Per the germline V gene, CDR1 is SGHRS and CDR2 is YFSETQ. Here the CDR3 reads CASSLGPAGASYEQYF. DNA for the CDR3: TGCGCCAGCAGCTTGGGGCCAGCGGGGGCCTCCTACGAGCAGTACTTC.

V usage is TRBV5-6 and J usage is TRBJ1-1; no firm D call. Trimming left V 4 bases short and J 7 bases short, with 20 bases between. The CDR3 is 15 residues long. Germline V gene lookup returns CDR1 SGHDT and CDR2 YYEEEE. Written as DNA, the CDR3 is TGTGCCAGCAGCCTGTTCGGCAGCAAAGGGCGTGAAGCTTTCTTT. The encoded protein is CASSLFGSKGREAFF.

The chain employs TRBV5-5 and TRBJ2-1; D is unresolved. The CDR3 is 11 amino acids. CDR1 is SGHKS and CDR2 is YYEKEE in the germline V gene (reference sequence). V dropped 4 bases and J dropped 6 bases, with 5 bases sitting between them. The CDR3 loop reads CASSQSNEQFF. CDR3 coding DNA: TGTGCCAGCAGCCAGAGCAATGAGCAGTTCTTC.

The genes are TRBV7-9 and TRBJ2-3; no clear D. The V end lost 2 bases, the J end lost 8 bases, and 11 bases lay between the germline ends. The V gene's germline CDR1 is SEHNR and CDR2 FQNEAQ (reference sequence). The CDR3 extends over 13 amino acids. CDR3 residues: CASSLLSDVTQYF. CDR3 bases: TGTGCCAGCAGCTTACTCTCCGACGTTACGCAGTATTTT. Using reference TRBV7-9 and TRBJ2-3 for the parts outside the CDR3, the full variable domain is DTGVSQNPRHKITKRGQNVTFRCDPISEHNRLYWYRQTLGQGPEFLTYFQNEAQLEKSRLLSDRFSAERPKGSFSTLEIQRTEQGDSAMYLCASSLLSDVTQYFGPGTRLTVL.

The V and J genes are TRBV28 and TRBJ1-4, with TRBD1 matching over 7 bases. This CDR3 spans 14 amino acids. Per germline, CDR1 MDHEN and CDR2 SYDVKM. Trimming removed 3 bases from V and 6 bases from J; junction bases left unmatched: 4. The CDR3 region has the DNA TGTGCCAGCAGTTTTACAGGGGTGGATGAAAAACTGTTTTTT. Its protein is CASSFTGVDEKLFF.

This clonotype showed up just a few times. This rearrangement joins TRBV5-5 to TRBJ2-7; D call uncertain. Deletions cut 3 bases from V and 2 bases from J, with 6 bases between. Germline V gene data show CDR1 as SGHKS and CDR2 as YYEKEE (reference sequence). The CDR3 extends over 12 amino acids. The CDR3 here is CASSSKTYEQYF. The CDR3 coding sequence is TGTGCCAGCAGCTCGAAGACCTACGAGCAGTACTTC.

The chain combines TRBV2 with TRBJ2-2, with D tentatively TRBD1 (6 bases). The CDR3 has 16 amino acids. Germline-derived CDR1 and CDR2 are SNHLY and FYNNEI. V was shortened by 0 bases and J by 1 base, with 9 bases between the two germline ends. CDR3 sequence (DNA): TGTGCCAGCAGTGAAGCGGCGACAGGGAACACCGGGGAGCTGTTTTTT. Amino acids: CASSEAATGNTGELFF.

This clonotype was picked up a small number of times. The chain joins TRBV5-1 to TRBJ2-1, with no clear D. V lost 1 base and J lost 0, with 8 bases in between. Germline assignment: CDR1 SGHRS and CDR2 YFSETQ. CDR3 length: 15 residues. CDR3 protein: CASSLWPSSYNEQFF. The CDR3 DNA reads TGCGCCAGCAGCTTGTGGCCGAGCTCCTACAATGAGCAGTTCTTC.

The sample holds a few counts of this clonotype. V usage is TRBV29-1 and J usage is TRBJ2-3; 8 positions agree with TRBD1. The CDR3 spans 13 residues. The V and J ends lost 6 bases and 4 bases, in that order; junction bases with no gene match: 6. Per the germline V gene, CDR1 is SQVTM and CDR2 is ANQGSEA. The CDR3 nucleotides are TGCAGCGTAAGGGCAGGGGGCCCAGATACGCAGTATTTT. It is translated as CSVRAGGPDTQYF.

This rearrangement joins TRBV3-1 to TRBJ2-3; D not certain. The germline V and J ends were trimmed by 1 base and 4 bases, with 6 bases remaining between them. The germline CDR1 and CDR2 sequences are LGHDT and YNNKEL (reference sequence). The CDR3 is made up of 13 amino acids. CDR3 in amino acids: CASSQVLSDTQYF. The CDR3 DNA reads TGTGCCAGCAGCCAAGTTTTATCAGATACGCAGTATTTT.

Only a few counts were recorded for this clonotype. The rearrangement links TRBV24-1 to TRBJ2-1; 7 positions agree with TRBD2. The trim removed 3 bases at V and 3 bases at J, leaving 4 bases unmatched. The V gene's germline CDR1 is KGHDR and CDR2 SFDVKD. This CDR3 is 15 amino acids long. The DNA for the CDR3 is TGTGCCACCAGTGATGCAGCGGGACTCTACAATGAGCAGTTCTTC. This encodes CATSDAAGLYNEQFF.

Only a few counts were recorded for this clonotype. The V and J genes are TRBV29-1 and TRBJ2-4; D could derive from TRBD1 or TRBD2 (5 bases each). Trimming stripped 4 bases from V and 8 bases from J, with 18 bases between. Germline V lookup: CDR1 SQVTM, CDR2 ANQGSEA. The CDR3 length is 14 residues. CDR3 sequence (DNA): TGCAGCGTTGCTCGGGGACCTAATGAGGACATTCAGTACTTC. This encodes CSVARGPNEDIQYF.

This clonotype was counted only a few times. V usage is TRBV5-1 and J usage is TRBJ2-5; D is perhaps TRBD2 (6 bases). The ends were cut back, 4 bases at V and 4 bases at J, with 14 bases in the middle. The CDR3 contains 14 residues. Germline CDR1 and CDR2: SGHRS and YFSETQ. CDR3 sequence reads: CASSLSSARETQYF. The CDR3 DNA follows: TGCGCCAGCAGCCTTTCTAGCGCGAGAGAGACCCAGTACTTC. The full variable domain, its missing parts supplied by reference TRBV5-1 and TRBJ2-5, is KAGVTQTPRYLIKTRGQQVTLSCSPISGHRSVSWYQQTPGQGLQFLFEYFSETQRNKGNFPGRFSGRQFSNSRSEMNVSTLELGDSALYLCASSLSSARETQYFGPGTRLLVL.

By share of the sample, this clonotype is large. V gene TRBV4-2 combines with J gene TRBJ2-3, with a possible D match to TRBD2 (5 bases). The CDR3 sequence is 18 residues long. V was clipped by 0 bases and J by 2 bases, with 18 bases between them. CDR1 and CDR2 (germline): LGHNA, YNFKEQ. CDR3 nucleotide sequence: TGTGCCAGCAGCCAAGATCTATGGTTCCCCGGGAACACAGATACGCAGTATTTT. Encoded protein: CASSQDLWFPGNTDTQYF.

This clonotype was found a few times. V gene TRBV10-2 combines with J gene TRBJ2-4; the match to TRBD1 covers 7 bases. This CDR3 is built from 12 residues. The germline V gene has CDR1 WSHSY and CDR2 SAAADI. Losses at the gene ends were 6 bases for V and 4 bases for J; bases not matched to a gene: 0. The CDR3 loop reads CASRGQKNIQYF. In DNA, the CDR3 is TGCGCCAGCAGGGGACAGAAAAACATTCAGTACTTC.

The rearrangement links TRBV28 to TRBJ2-7, with 7 bases fitting TRBD2. Germline V CDR1 and CDR2: MDHEN, SYDVKM. The CDR3 totals 11 residues. Trimming removed 11 bases from V and 3 bases from J; junction bases left unmatched: 4. DNA of the CDR3: TGTGCCGGGGGGACTAACTACGAGCAGTACTTC. As protein: CAGGTNYEQYF.

There are a few counts of this clonotype. The V call is TRBV28, the J call TRBJ1-6; perhaps TRBD1 as D (5 bases). V lost 2 bases and J 6 bases, leaving 8 bases between the germline ends. This CDR3 is 14 amino acids long. CDR1 is MDHEN, CDR2 SYDVKM, per germline. The CDR3 DNA reads as TGTGCCAGCAGTTTACAGGGCTCTAATTCACCCCTCCACTTT. It yields the protein CASSLQGSNSPLHF.

This clonotype was found many times. The J gene is TRBJ2-3, the V gene TRBV10-3; 8 bases fit TRBD1. Germline lookup yields CDR1 ENHRY and CDR2 SYGVKD. The V segment lost 6 bases and the J segment 4 bases; nucleotides outside the gene matches: 6. The CDR3 sequence is 14 residues long. DNA for the CDR3: TGTGCCATCAGGCAGACAGGGGACGCAGATACGCAGTATTTT. As protein: CAIRQTGDADTQYF.

The chain uses TRBV24-1 and TRBJ1-1; D unclear. The CDR3 has 16 residues. The V and J ends lost 2 bases and 4 bases respectively, with 16 bases between them. Germline CDR1 reads KGHDR; CDR2 reads SFDVKD. The CDR3 bases are TGTGCCACCAGTGATTCCGGTGCTTCTGCTTTCACTGAAGCTTTCTTT. Its translation: CATSDSGASAFTEAFF.

V is TRBV5-1 and J is TRBJ2-5, with D perhaps being TRBD1 or TRBD2 (5 bases each). The V gene lost 1 base and the J gene lost 5 bases, with 9 bases spanning the gap. Germline V gene sequence: CDR1 SGHRS, CDR2 YFSETQ. The CDR3 has 13 residues. CDR3 in amino acids: CASSLSGRETQYF. CDR3 nucleotide sequence: TGCGCCAGCAGCTTGTCGGGGCGTGAGACCCAGTACTTC.

In its sample, this clonotype was seen many times. The chain employs TRBV7-2 and TRBJ1-2; no clear D. The CDR3 sequence is 13 residues long. The V and J ends lost 5 bases and 1 base respectively, with 8 bases between them. CDR1 SGHTA and CDR2 FQGNSA come from the germline V gene. CDR3 amino acids: CASSQTDNYGYTF. The DNA for the CDR3 is TGTGCCAGCAGCCAAACAGATAACTATGGCTACACCTTC.

This clonotype was observed at least ten times. The chain links TRBV29-1 to TRBJ2-7; D is unresolved. This CDR3 has 10 amino acids. Germline V gives CDR1 SQVTM, CDR2 ANQGSEA. CDR3: CRYRAYEQYF. The CDR3 DNA follows: TGCAGATATAGGGCCTACGAGCAGTACTTC.

The gene calls are TRBV4-2 and TRBJ1-1; D gene unclear. This CDR3 region has 14 residues. The germline V gene has CDR1 LGHNA and CDR2 YNFKEQ. The V gene lost 3 bases and the J gene lost 1 base, with 9 bases spanning the gap. The CDR3 DNA reads TGTGCCAGCAGCCATTTGGAGAGGAACACTGAAGCTTTCTTT. Its translation: CASSHLERNTEAFF.

This clonotype was detected ten times or more. This chain links TRBV20-1 with TRBJ2-1; 7 bases are shared with TRBD1. The CDR3 consists of 13 residues. CDR1 DFQATT and CDR2 SNEGSKA come from the germline V gene (reference sequence). Trimming removed 3 bases from V and 8 bases from J; junction bases left unmatched: 7. CDR3 in amino acids: CSASHRGTDEQFF. CDR3 in DNA: TGCAGTGCTAGCCACAGGGGTACGGATGAGCAGTTCTTC.

This clonotype was observed at least ten times. V is TRBV3-1 and J is TRBJ1-1; a possible D gene is TRBD1 (5 bases). The CDR3 is 15 residues long. Trimming removed 2 bases at V and 6 bases at J, with 16 bases between. The V gene's germline CDR1 is LGHDT and CDR2 YNNKEL (reference sequence). CDR3 protein: CASSQHTSGVAEAFF. The CDR3 bases are TGTGCCAGCAGCCAACACACTTCGGGGGTGGCTGAAGCTTTCTTT.

This clonotype was counted ten times or more. V and J are TRBV11-2 and TRBJ2-7; D is perhaps TRBD2 (5 bases). The CDR3 loop spans 16 amino acids. V was pared by 0 bases and J by 6 bases, with 18 bases between. Per germline, CDR1 SGHAT and CDR2 FQNNGV. CDR3 in amino acids: CASSLDLRLAGGEQYF. In DNA, the CDR3 is TGTGCCAGCAGCTTAGATTTGAGACTGGCTGGAGGCGAGCAGTACTTC.